This TCR beta chain was obtained from a study of T cell responses to AZD1222 COVID-19 vaccine (dated by TCRdb to the early 2020s). Broadly, across the study: AZD1222 recipients whose second dose came at about 4 weeks and those whose second dose came at about 12 weeks were combined into one group, since spike-specific TCR depth and breadth did not differ between the two schedules. A total of 230 to 250 trial participants underwent TCR sequencing, of whom about 210 had received two doses of AZD1222 and 26 had received two doses of the MenACWY control vaccine. Trial participants were enrolled by age into subgroups of 18-55, 56-69 and 70-plus years, and roughly 160, 29 and 62 TCR-sequenced participants, respectively, were included in these subgroups.

The CDR3 regions of human TCRbeta chains were subjected to immunosequencing. As for how the authors treated the data: Repertoire TCRs were matched against a reference library of SARS-CoV-2-specific TCRs generated with the MIRA antigen-specificity platform. Breadth was defined as the fraction of unique TCRs that were SARS-CoV-2-associated. Depth was defined as the fraction of total T cells that were SARS-CoV-2-associated. Using the MIRA data, every spike-specific TCR was mapped to the spike region that the TCR reacted to and assigned to either a CD4 or a CD8 class. Log10-transformed breadth and depth values were compared by one-way ANOVA with Sidak's multiple comparisons tests. TCRdb mirrors the immuneACCESS table, restricted to in-frame sequences. Some clones are absent from its copies; in checked studies, under half trace to an unresolved V gene, and the reason for the others is unknown. The V and J calls and clone size are taken from that table; D and trimming were inferred from the DNA. The sample table shows approximately 140,000 clones, and approximately 93% are seen once. The ten biggest clones cover around 5% of the sample.

To note about this clone: What this receptor recognizes is not known. No base-level quality is on record; no much larger clone is a single base apart.

Sample time point, as interpreted from the label and publication: baseline before first vaccination. Vaccinee samples came from UK trials COV001 and COV002, including a single-blind randomized controlled phase 2/3 trial of AZD1222 (ChAdOx1 nCoV-19) in healthy adults. Trial participant PBMC samples were collected at day 0 and day 28 after the second dose for TCRbeta chain sequencing. General study outcomes and caveats: Vaccine-associated CD4 TCRs spanned the whole spike protein, with dominant responses in regions 160-218 and 743-854. In the small 56-69-year group, the increase in depth fell short of significance, most likely because of low power. A significant rise in spike-specific TCR breadth and depth was observed after two AZD1222 doses relative to day 0 and relative to MenACWY recipients. Most participants were white British and females outnumbered males, and the authors suggested that clonal diversity may have been underestimated. Conclusions about previously exposed vaccinees were limited because only a handful of AZD1222 recipients were SARS-CoV-2 seropositive at baseline. Epitopes outside the regions mutated in the B.1.351 and B.1.1.7 variants were reportedly recognized by nearly half of the unique spike-specific TCRs. Because no samples from the day 14 peak response were available, repertoires could be characterized only after the peak T cell response.

V is shortened by 0 bases, J by 2 bases, and the region joining them spans 7 bases. The CDR3 has 14 amino acids, counting the end cysteine and phenylalanine. CDR3 DNA is the only sequence kept; it has 42 bases, read in frame from the first base. From a lookup of the germline V gene, CDR1 and CDR2 are MGHRA and YSYEKL. The V and J segments used are TRBV4-1 and TRBJ1-1, with no reliable assignment of the D segment. The clonotype originates from an adult in good health. This material consisted of peripheral blood, taken on day 0 of AZD1222 vaccination. The DNA is TGCGCCAGCAGCCAAGATGCGGCCAACACTGAAGCTTTCTTT. This translates into CASSQDAANTEAFF.